This TCR beta chain was profiled in a study of metastatic and nonmetastatic thyroid tumors. Study-wide results and caveats: It was reported that TCR beta diversity was significantly higher in malignant thyroid tumors than benign nodules, in blood and tumor.

Treatment of any kind had been given to no patient before thyroid surgery. Original processing notes: Researchers built a distant-metastasis classifier for papillary thyroid cancer that drew on CDR3 differences across clinicopathological groups. TCRdb re-called clones via MiXCR from the PCR reads. For this entry, the V and J calls and clone size follow TCRdb and not the study's own pipeline. The table shows under 20,000 clones, with roughly 15% occurring only once. The CDR3 runs 13 residues. Losses at the gene ends were 0 bases for V and 3 bases for J; bases not matched to a gene: 0. Germline V gene data show CDR1 as DFQATT and CDR2 as SNEGSKA (reference sequence). This clone is classed as medium-sized. Its antigen is currently unknown.

The V and J genes are TRBV20-1 and TRBJ1-1; 8 bases match TRBD1. The sample comprised blood. The receptor was isolated from a male donor with papillary thyroid cancer or a benign thyroid nodule (not recorded which). Some clones in this sample may be carry-over from other donors' samples. The CDR3 coding sequence is TGCAGTGCTAGAGAGACAGGGGACACTGAAGCTTTCTTT. Amino acid sequence: CSARETGDTEAFF.